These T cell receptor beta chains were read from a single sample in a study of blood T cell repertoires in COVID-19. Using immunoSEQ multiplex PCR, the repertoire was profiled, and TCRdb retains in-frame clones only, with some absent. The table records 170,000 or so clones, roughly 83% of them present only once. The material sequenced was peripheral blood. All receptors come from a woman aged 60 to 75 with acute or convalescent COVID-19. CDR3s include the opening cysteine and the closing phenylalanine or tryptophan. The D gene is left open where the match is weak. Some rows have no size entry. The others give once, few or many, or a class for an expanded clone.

CASSPPGLSEKLFF,TGTGCCAGCTCACCTCCGGGACTTTCTGAAAAACTGTTTTTT,TRBJ1-4,.,.,TRBV18
CASSSTLQGNEQFF,TGTGCCAGCAGCTCCACTTTACAGGGAAATGAGCAGTTCTTC,TRBJ2-1,.,.,TRBV7-2
CASIPTRGVYQETQYF,TGTGCCAGCATTCCAACGCGGGGGGTTTATCAAGAGACCCAGTACTTC,TRBJ2-5,.,.,TRBV21-1
CASSPGASSGGVYNEQFF,TGTGCCAGCAGCCCCGGGGCGTCTAGCGGGGGGGTCTACAATGAGCAGTTCTTC,TRBJ2-1,TRBD2,.,TRBV7-9
CASSADREYQPQHF,TGCGCCAGCAGTGCCGACAGGGAATATCAGCCCCAGCATTTT,TRBJ1-5,TRBD1,.,TRBV10-2
CASMDRVGPEAFF,TGCGCCAGCATGGACAGGGTCGGACCTGAAGCTTTCTTT,TRBJ1-1,TRBD1,.,TRBV10-2
CASKRPNAGQGGNEQFF,TGTGCCAGCAAGCGCCCGAACGCGGGACAGGGAGGGAATGAGCAGTTCTTC,TRBJ2-1,TRBD1,.,TRBV27
CASSIGGGSNQPQHF,TGTGCCAGTAGTATAGGGGGGGGGAGCAATCAGCCCCAGCATTTT,TRBJ1-5,.,.,TRBV19
CASSPPGTGSNQPQHF,TGTGCCAGCTCACCACCCGGCACAGGGAGCAATCAGCCCCAGCATTTT,TRBJ1-5,.,.,TRBV18
CASPANLGAGNTIYF,TGTGCCAGCCCCGCGAACCTTGGGGCAGGAAACACCATATATTTT,TRBJ1-3,.,.,TRBV3-1/TRBV3-2
CASSEDRLNTGELFF,TGCGCCAGCAGCGAAGACAGATTGAACACCGGGGAGCTGTTTTTT,TRBJ2-2,.,.,TRBV5-1
CASSRRGGRDVGETQYF,TGCGCCAGCAGCCGCAGAGGGGGCAGGGACGTCGGAGAGACCCAGTACTTC,TRBJ2-5,TRBD1,once,TRBV5-1
CASSPTGLHSYEQYF,TGTGCCAGCAGCCCTACGGGACTACACTCCTACGAGCAGTACTTC,TRBJ2-7,TRBD2,.,TRBV9
CASSLPTGLSGNTIYF,TGTGCCAGCAGCCTCCCAACAGGGTTATCTGGAAACACCATATATTTT,TRBJ1-3,.,.,TRBV5-6
CASSAQANQPQHF,TGTGCCAGCAGCGCACAGGCAAATCAGCCCCAGCATTTT,TRBJ1-5,.,.,TRBV7-8
CASSLGTSGITDTQYF,TGTGCCAGCAGCTTAGGGACTAGCGGGATCACAGATACGCAGTATTTT,TRBJ2-3,TRBD2,.,TRBV7-3